These 27 T cell receptor beta chains came from one sample sequenced in a study of blood T cell repertoires in COVID-19 (dated by TCRdb to the early 2020s). The method behind the library was the immunoSEQ multiplex PCR assay. In TCRdb, the immuneACCESS table is reduced to in-frame sequences with V and J assigned. These tables do not hold every clone; where another copy was compared, an unresolved V gene accounts for under half, and the others remain unexplained. The sample profile shows 45,000 to 55,000 clones; around 87% of them were found once. Clones ranked in the top ten supply 6.5% to 8% of the sample. The specimen was peripheral blood. Receptors originate from a man aged 45-60 years with active COVID-19.

V is TRBV5-4 and J is TRBJ2-5; weak D call: TRBD2 (7 bases). Per germline, CDR1 SGHNT and CDR2 YYREEE (reference sequence). The CDR3 consists of 16 residues. With 0 bases removed from V and 0 bases from J, the gap between germline ends came to 12 bases. The CDR3 DNA follows: TGTGCCAGCAGCTTGGCGGGGGGCGTATACCAAGAGACCCAGTACTTC. It codes for CASSLAGGVYQETQYF. The entire variable domain, with the rest obtained from reference TRBV5-4 and TRBJ2-5, is as follows: ETGVTQSPTHLIKTRGQQVTLRCSSQSGHNTVSWYQQALGQGPQFIFQYYREEENGRGNFPPRFSGLQFPNYSSELNVNALELDDSALYLCASSLAGGVYQETQYFGPGTRLLVL.

The chain joins TRBV24-1 to TRBJ2-2, with D unclear. From germline, CDR1 is KGHDR and CDR2 SFDVKD. V lost 1 base to trimming and J lost 6 bases, with 5 bases between them. This CDR3 has 13 amino acids. The CDR3 DNA reads TGTGCCACCAGTGATTTCAGATCCGGGGAGCTGTTTTTT. The encoded protein is CATSDFRSGELFF.

This chain connects TRBV4-2 to TRBJ1-5, with 10 bases aligning to TRBD1. This CDR3 has 18 residues. Germline V gives CDR1 LGHNA, CDR2 YNFKEQ. J was trimmed by 9 bases and V by 1 base; bases with no gene match: 15. In DNA, the CDR3 is TGTGCCAGCAGCCAAGTTGCGTCCGTGGGACAGGGGATTTCGCCCCAGCATTTT. Encoded protein: CASSQVASVGQGISPQHF.

In this sample, this clone turned up many times. The rearrangement joins TRBV6-5 to TRBJ1-1; the match to TRBD1 covers 7 bases. Per the germline V gene, CDR1 is MNHEY and CDR2 is SVGAGI. Trimming cost V 0 bases and J 0 bases; bases outside gene matches: 1. This CDR3 is built from 15 residues. The CDR3 region is CASSYSTGLNTEAFF. Here the CDR3 DNA reads TGTGCCAGCAGTTACTCGACAGGGTTGAACACTGAAGCTTTCTTT.

The chain has TRBV5-1 and TRBJ2-1; 11 bases are a match to TRBD2. The J segment lost 7 bases and the V segment lost 4 bases, leaving 13 bases of the junction unmatched. The CDR3 has 17 amino acids. Germline CDR1 reads SGHRS; CDR2 reads YFSETQ. The CDR3 sequence: CASSPDPTSGRTNEQFF. For the CDR3, the DNA is TGCGCCAGCAGCCCCGACCCAACTAGCGGGAGAACGAATGAGCAGTTCTTC.

The chain joins TRBV6-5 to TRBJ2-1, with 14 bases aligning to TRBD2. The CDR3 runs to 15 residues. J lost 10 bases, V lost 5 bases, and 7 bases had no gene match. CDR1 and CDR2 from the germline V gene are MNHEY and SVGAGI. The CDR3 spells CASSNGLAGGREQFF. CDR3 nucleotide sequence: TGTGCCAGCAGTAACGGACTAGCGGGAGGTAGGGAGCAGTTCTTC.

This chain links TRBV27 with TRBJ2-2; D possibly corresponds to TRBD1 (7 bases). The germline V gene encodes CDR1 MNHEY and CDR2 SMNVEV (reference sequence). The CDR3 covers 16 residues. V gave up 6 bases and J gave up 5 bases, with 19 bases separating them. CDR3 nucleotides: TGTGCCAGCAGGCACCCTACAGGGGCGGGGACCGGGGAGCTGTTTTTT. The encoded protein is CASRHPTGAGTGELFF.

The rearrangement links TRBV28 to TRBJ1-2, with 7 bases that match TRBD1. Germline loops: CDR1 MDHEN, CDR2 SYDVKM. This CDR3 has 15 amino acids. With V trimmed by 6 bases and J by 6 bases, 13 bases remained unmatched. CDR3: CASSGGDREVDGYTF. The DNA for the CDR3 is TGTGCCAGCAGCGGCGGAGACAGGGAGGTCGATGGCTACACCTTC.

J is TRBJ1-2 and V is TRBV5-5; D perhaps matches TRBD1 (6 bases). Germline V lookup: CDR1 SGHKS, CDR2 YYEKEE (reference sequence). The CDR3 length is 13 residues. Trimming stripped 2 bases from V and 2 bases from J, with 7 bases between. The CDR3 loop is CASSFQGNYGYTF. The CDR3 region has the DNA TGTGCCAGCAGCTTTCAGGGGAACTATGGCTACACCTTC. The full variable domain, with the rest looked up from reference TRBV5-5 and TRBJ1-2, is DAGVTQSPTHLIKTRGQQVTLRCSPISGHKSVSWYQQVLGQGPQFIFQYYEKEERGRGNFPDRFSARQFPNYSSELNVNALLLGDSALYLCASSFQGNYGYTFGSGTRLTVV.

V and J are TRBV3-1 (or the pseudogene TRBV3-2) and TRBJ1-1; D gene uncertain. Per the germline V gene, CDR1 is LGHDT and CDR2 is YNNKEL (reference sequence). CDR3 length equals 12 residues. V lost 0 bases, J lost 11 bases, and 10 bases lay in between. The CDR3 sequence is CASSQEFRSAFF. The CDR3 DNA sequence: TGTGCCAGCAGCCAAGAATTCAGATCCGCTTTCTTT.

Points on this clone: Different DNA sequences within this sample yield the same CDR3. V gene TRBV19 combines with J gene TRBJ1-5, with D perhaps TRBD1 (5 bases). The CDR3 sequence is 14 residues long. Germline loops: CDR1 LNHDA, CDR2 SQIVND (reference sequence). Trimming took off 8 bases at V and 0 bases at J, with 11 bases between the two ends. CDR3 DNA sequence: TGTGCCAGTGGCCGGGGGGATAGCAATCAGCCCCAGCATTTT. Encoded protein: CASGRGDSNQPQHF.

The rearrangement links TRBV3-1 (or the pseudogene TRBV3-2) to TRBJ1-3; no clear D. Germline values: CDR1 LGHDT, CDR2 YNNKEL (reference sequence). The CDR3 has 18 residues. Trimming cost V 0 bases and J 0 bases, with 15 bases left between them. The CDR3 region has the DNA TGTGCCAGCAGCCAAGATTATGAGCAGGCCCGCTCTGGAAACACCATATATTTT. Translating it yields CASSQDYEQARSGNTIYF.

The chain couples TRBV9 to TRBJ1-3; D gene uncertain. CDR3 length equals 14 residues. Germline CDR1 and CDR2: SGDLS and YYNGEE. Trimming took 4 bases from V and 2 from J, leaving 10 bases between them. The CDR3 bases are TGTGCCAGCAGCTCATCGACACCTGGAAACACCATATATTTT. This codes for CASSSSTPGNTIYF.

The chain uses TRBV7-3 and TRBJ1-6; no reliable D call. Germline CDR1 and CDR2: SGHTA and FQGTGA. The CDR3 has 13 residues. The V end lost 3 bases, the J end lost 8 bases, and 8 bases lay between the germline ends. CDR3 DNA: TGTGCCAGCAGCTTCCAGCGGTATTCACCCCTCCACTTT. It specifies CASSFQRYSPLHF.

Here the CDR3 reads CASSDPRQGAFSYEQYF. CDR3 sequence (DNA): TGTGCCAGCAGTGATCCCAGACAGGGGGCTTTCTCCTACGAGCAGTACTTC. This chain connects TRBV6-1 to TRBJ2-7; 10 bases line up with TRBD1. V lost 3 bases to trimming and J lost 0 bases; unmatched junction nucleotides: 8. Germline CDR1 MNHNS, CDR2 SASEGT. CDR3 length: 17 amino acids.

This chain links TRBV6-1 with TRBJ2-1; D possibly corresponds to TRBD1 (10 bases). CDR1 is MNHNS, CDR2 SASEGT, per germline. The V gene lost 4 bases and the J gene lost 2 bases, with 24 bases spanning the gap. CDR3 length equals 19 residues. The CDR3 DNA sequence: TGTGCCAGCAGTGGGACAGGGGGGCGGCGGGAGGGCCCCTACAATGAGCAGTTCTTC. It specifies CASSGTGGRREGPYNEQFF.

V and J are TRBV7-9 and TRBJ1-2; D is possibly TRBD1 (6 bases). Deletions cut 1 base from V and 7 bases from J, with 10 bases between. The CDR3 loop spans 13 amino acids. Germline V CDR1 and CDR2: SEHNR, FQNEAQ (reference sequence). The CDR3 sequence: CASSLGQGFGYTF. Written as DNA, the CDR3 is TGTGCCAGCAGCTTAGGCCAGGGGTTTGGCTACACCTTC.

The table lists this clone with a count of one. The CDR3 protein is CASRGQSRGYTF. In nucleotides, the CDR3 is TGTGCCAGCAGAGGACAGAGTCGGGGCTACACCTTC. The rearrangement joins TRBV6-5 to TRBJ1-2, with D possibly matching TRBD1 (6 bases). Trimming pared 6 bases from V and 8 bases from J, leaving 13 bases between. CDR3 length: 12 amino acids. Germline-derived CDR1 and CDR2 are MNHEY and SVGAGI.

J is TRBJ2-7 and V is TRBV7-2; D ambiguous. V was trimmed by 4 bases and J by 5 bases, leaving 15 bases between them. The germline gives CDR1 SGHTA, CDR2 FQGNSA. This CDR3 spans 14 amino acids. CDR3: CASSSPRWVHEQYF. CDR3 DNA: TGTGCCAGCAGCTCCCCGAGGTGGGTACACGAGCAGTACTTC.

The chain recombines TRBV6-6 with TRBJ1-4, with D perhaps matching TRBD1 (5 bases). Per the germline V gene, CDR1 is MNHNY and CDR2 is SVGAGI (reference sequence). This CDR3 comprises 15 residues. Trimming cost V 6 bases and J 4 bases, with 15 bases left between them. DNA for the CDR3: TGTGCCAGCAGCTATAACGGACAAATTAATGAAAAACTGTTTTTT. Translated, it gives CASSYNGQINEKLFF.

V gene TRBV19 combines with J gene TRBJ1-2, with D maybe TRBD1 (5 bases). Trimming cost V 6 bases and J 4 bases, with 21 bases left between them. The CDR3 is made up of 16 amino acids. CDR1 is LNHDA, CDR2 SQIVND, per germline (reference sequence). The CDR3 DNA follows: TGTGCCAGTAGAGAGAAGGAGGGACTGATTTTCTATGGCTACACCTTC. It translates to CASREKEGLIFYGYTF.

V gene TRBV19 combines with J gene TRBJ1-1; 8 positions agree with TRBD1. Germline V gene data show CDR1 as LNHDA and CDR2 as SQIVND (reference sequence). Germline trimming cut 9 bases from V and 0 bases from J; bases unmatched to any gene: 9. The CDR3 length is 15 residues. CDR3 bases: TGTGCCAGCAAACCCCAGGGGGCGGTGAACACTGAAGCTTTCTTT. This translates into CASKPQGAVNTEAFF.

The rearrangement links TRBV7-9 to TRBJ1-2; 8 nucleotides line up with TRBD1. J lost 10 bases, V lost 4 bases, and 5 bases had no gene match. This CDR3 spans 12 amino acids. The germline V gene encodes CDR1 SEHNR and CDR2 FQNEAQ (reference sequence). CDR3 protein: CASSSSQGDYTF. CDR3 coding DNA: TGTGCCAGCAGCTCTTCACAGGGGGACTACACCTTC. Full variable domain (outside the CDR3, taken from reference TRBV7-9 and TRBJ1-2): DTGVSQNPRHKITKRGQNVTFRCDPISEHNRLYWYRQTLGQGPEFLTYFQNEAQLEKSRLLSDRFSAERPKGSFSTLEIQRTEQGDSAMYLCASSSSQGDYTFGSGTRLTVV.

Only one count was recorded for this clone. The chain joins TRBV12-3 or TRBV12-4 to TRBJ1-2; D is unresolved. V lost 5 bases to trimming and J lost 6 bases, with 10 bases between them. This CDR3 spans 12 amino acids. CDR3 coding DNA: TGTGCCAGCAGTCCGAGGAGGGATGGCTACACCTTC. Amino acid sequence: CASSPRRDGYTF.

The chain has TRBV7-9 and TRBJ2-7; the D is unclear. Per the germline V gene, CDR1 is SEHNR and CDR2 is FQNEAQ (reference sequence). V was cut by 5 bases and J by 0 bases, with 8 bases left in between. CDR3 length: 13 residues. The CDR3, as DNA: TGTGCCAGCAGCCCCCAATCCTCCTACGAGCAGTACTTC. Its translation is CASSPQSSYEQYF.

This chain links TRBV5-5 with TRBJ1-1; D unresolved. V gave up 7 bases and J gave up 1 base, with 17 bases separating them. Per the germline V gene, CDR1 is SGHKS and CDR2 is YYEKEE (reference sequence). The CDR3 extends over 15 amino acids. CDR3 region: CASLELGFSNTEAFF. CDR3 DNA: TGTGCCAGCCTCGAACTAGGCTTCTCGAACACTGAAGCTTTCTTT.

V gene TRBV6-5 combines with J gene TRBJ2-5; D might be TRBD2 (6 bases). Germline CDR1 and CDR2: MNHEY and SVGAGI. The V and J ends lost 8 bases and 5 bases respectively, with 6 bases between them. The CDR3 consists of 10 residues. The CDR3 sequence is CASRGETQYF. The CDR3 nucleotides are TGTGCCAGCCGGGGGGAGACCCAGTACTTC.